The 10 T cell receptor beta chains below come from one sample, sequenced in a study of T-cell reconstitution after alpha-beta-depleted transplantation in children. Unique molecular identifiers tagged the TCRbeta library. TCRdb recomputed calls from the PCR reads with MiXCR, one row per CDR3 protein. This sample yields about 300,000 distinct CDR3 sequences, of which roughly a tenth are seen a single time; less than 8% belongs to the top ten. Sample: PBMCs, taken before TCRalphabeta/CD19-depleted stem cell transplant. The origin of the receptors is a boy under two years old with acute myeloid leukemia, due to receive a stem cell transplant.

This chain connects TRBV20-1 to TRBJ1-5; D uncertain. V was cut by 3 bases and J by 1 base, with 13 bases left in between. The CDR3 is 15 amino acids. From germline, CDR1 is DFQATT and CDR2 SNEGSKA (reference sequence). In nucleotides, the CDR3 is TGCAGTGCTAGCCCGAGAGCAGGAAGCAATCAGCCCCAGCATTTT. Translated, it gives CSASPRAGSNQPQHF.

This clonotype was observed many times. The chain carries TRBV29-1 and TRBJ2-7, with 8 positions matching TRBD1. The CDR3 runs 14 residues. CDR1 is SQVTM, CDR2 ANQGSEA, per germline. Trimming cost V 4 bases and J 4 bases; bases outside gene matches: 9. CDR3 protein: CSVALWTGKYEQYF. The CDR3 DNA follows: TGCAGCGTTGCCCTCTGGACAGGGAAGTACGAGCAGTACTTC.

The chain combines TRBV20-1 with TRBJ2-5, with 8 bases that match TRBD1. There are 14 residues in the CDR3. The V segment lost 6 bases and the J segment 1 base; nucleotides outside the gene matches: 7. The V gene's germline CDR1 is DFQATT and CDR2 SNEGSKA (reference sequence). The CDR3 protein is CSAMKDRVQETQYF. CDR3 nucleotides: TGCAGTGCGATGAAGGACAGGGTCCAAGAGACCCAGTACTTC.

There are many counts of this clonotype. The CDR3 nucleotides are TGTGCCAGCAGTTTGCGGGGGGCGCGGGACAATGAGCAGTTCTTC. The encoded protein is CASSLRGARDNEQFF. This rearrangement joins TRBV27 to TRBJ2-1; 8 bases agree with TRBD2. CDR1 and CDR2 (germline): MNHEY, SMNVEV (reference sequence). The V segment lost 3 bases and the J segment 5 bases; nucleotides outside the gene matches: 6. The CDR3 contains 15 residues.

This clonotype has at least ten counts. In DNA, the CDR3 is TGTGCCAGCAGCTTGGACAGGCACGATAATTCACCCCTCCACTTT. This translates into CASSLDRHDNSPLHF. The V call is TRBV11-2, the J call TRBJ1-6; TRBD1 aligns across 7 bases. V lost 3 bases to trimming and J lost 5 bases; unmatched junction nucleotides: 4. The CDR3 runs 15 residues. Germline lookup yields CDR1 SGHAT and CDR2 FQNNGV.

This clonotype was recorded at least ten times. In nucleotides, the CDR3 is TGCAGTGCCAACGGGTGGGTTCTAGCCAAAAACATTCAGTACTTC. Protein sequence: CSANGWVLAKNIQYF. The chain has TRBV20-1 and TRBJ2-4; no reliable D call. The CDR3 has 15 residues. The germline CDR1 and CDR2 sequences are DFQATT and SNEGSKA (reference sequence). The V end was cut by 6 bases, the J end by 0 bases, with 15 bases between.

This clonotype was seen repeatedly, ten times or more. The J gene is TRBJ1-3, the V gene TRBV3-1; D remains unclear. The germline V and J ends were trimmed by 0 bases and 4 bases, with 10 bases remaining between them. The CDR3 totals 15 residues. The V gene's germline CDR1 is LGHDT and CDR2 YNNKEL (reference sequence). The CDR3 nucleotides read TGTGCCAGCAGCCAAGATCGGATGCGCGGAAACACCATATATTTT. It yields the protein CASSQDRMRGNTIYF. The entire variable domain, with the rest obtained from reference TRBV3-1 and TRBJ1-3, is as follows: DTAVSQTPKYLVTQMGNDKSIKCEQNLGHDTMYWYKQDSKKFLKIMFSYNNKELIINETVPNRFSPKSPDKAHLNLHINSLELGDSAVYFCASSQDRMRGNTIYFGEGSWLTVV.

This clonotype was seen a handful of times. The rearrangement uses TRBV20-1 and TRBJ2-2; TRBD1 agrees at 9 bases. Germline CDR1 reads DFQATT; CDR2 reads SNEGSKA (reference sequence). Germline trimming cut 4 bases from V and 0 bases from J; bases unmatched to any gene: 0. The CDR3 is 14 amino acids. The CDR3: CSANRGPNTGELFF. DNA for the CDR3: TGCAGTGCTAACAGGGGGCCGAACACCGGGGAGCTGTTTTTT.

This clonotype has ten or more counts. V gene TRBV5-1 combines with J gene TRBJ1-6; TRBD1 is a possible D gene (5 bases). The CDR3 totals 13 residues. CDR1 and CDR2 from the germline V gene are SGHRS and YFSETQ. The V and J ends lost 5 bases and 9 bases respectively, with 12 bases between them. CDR3 coding DNA: TGCGCCAGCAGATGGGACCTTATTTCACCCCTCCACTTT. Its protein product is CASRWDLISPLHF.

This clonotype was detected a few times. This chain joins TRBV28 and TRBJ2-7; no clear D. Germline lookup yields CDR1 MDHEN and CDR2 SYDVKM. The V end lost 4 bases, the J end lost 6 bases, and 13 bases lay between the germline ends. The CDR3 length is 13 residues. The CDR3 sequence is CASSSRWTGEQYF. CDR3 bases: TGTGCCAGCAGTTCCCGTTGGACCGGCGAGCAGTACTTC.